The clone carrying this TCR beta chain was recorded only once. Its antigen is unknown. The entry originates in a study of T cell responses to AZD1222 COVID-19 vaccine. This table comes from immunoSEQ multiplex PCR, and its TCRdb copy is limited to in-frame clones, with some not included. The profile shows under 85,000 clones, 70% to 90% of them singletons. Overall study findings and caveats: Females outnumbered males among donors, who were mostly white British; clonal diversity was possibly underestimated. Unmutated regions of variants are reportedly targeted by nearly half of spike-specific TCRs. Repertoires were collected only later (after the peak T cell response had occurred).

The CDR3 is 14 amino acids. Deletions cut 2 bases from V and 4 bases from J, with 11 bases between. Germline V CDR1 and CDR2: MNHEY, SVGAGI. The chain links TRBV6-5 to TRBJ1-2; D perhaps matches TRBD1 (6 bases). This TCR was recovered from an adult in good health. The sequencing used peripheral blood, collected on day 0 of MenACWY control vaccination. CDR3 region: CASSYGRGTYGYTF. The CDR3 DNA reads as TGTGCCAGCAGTTACGGTAGGGGGACCTATGGCTACACCTTC.